This TCR beta chain is from a study of blood T cell repertoires in COVID-19. Study information: Both acute and convalescent COVID-19 samples were obtained from the United States, Italy and Spain. PBMCs, B-cell-depleted T cells, or T cells provided the cDNA or gDNA that made up the material.

J lost 10 bases, V lost 2 bases, and 11 bases had no gene match. The germline gives CDR1 SGHTA, CDR2 FQGTGA. The CDR3 contains 17 residues. Residents of 24 US areas, aged about 18 to 95 years, made up the participants. Recovered participants had two consecutive negative NP/OP PCR tests, healthcare professional clearance, or symptom resolution. This table comes from immunoSEQ multiplex PCR, and its TCRdb copy is limited to in-frame clones, with some not included. The sample shows approximately 400,000 clones, under 85% of them seen only once. Sequencing was carried out using PBMCs or T cells enriched from blood (not recorded which). The receptor was derived from a woman between 45 and 65 years old who had recovered from COVID-19. The rearrangement links TRBV7-3 to TRBJ1-6, with 10 bases aligning to TRBD1. This CDR3 is CASSLSPRTGGWSPLHF. The CDR3 DNA is TGTGCCAGCAGCTTATCCCCAAGGACAGGGGGTTGGTCACCCCTCCACTTT.